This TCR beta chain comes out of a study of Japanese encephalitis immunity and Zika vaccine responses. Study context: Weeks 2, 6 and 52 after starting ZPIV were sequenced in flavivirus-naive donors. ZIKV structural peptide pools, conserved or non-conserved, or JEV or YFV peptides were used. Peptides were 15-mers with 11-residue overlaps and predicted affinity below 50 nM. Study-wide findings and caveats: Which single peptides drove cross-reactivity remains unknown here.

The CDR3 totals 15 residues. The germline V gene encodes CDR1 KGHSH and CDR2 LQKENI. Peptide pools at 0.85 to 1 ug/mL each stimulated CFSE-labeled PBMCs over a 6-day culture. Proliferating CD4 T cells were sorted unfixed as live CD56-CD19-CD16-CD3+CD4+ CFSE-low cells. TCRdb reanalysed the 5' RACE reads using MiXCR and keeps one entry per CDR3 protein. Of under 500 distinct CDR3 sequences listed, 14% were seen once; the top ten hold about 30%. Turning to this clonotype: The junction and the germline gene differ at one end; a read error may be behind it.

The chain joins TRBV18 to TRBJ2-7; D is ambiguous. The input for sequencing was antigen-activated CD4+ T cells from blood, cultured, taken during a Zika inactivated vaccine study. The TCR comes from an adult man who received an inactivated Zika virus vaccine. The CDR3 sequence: CASPPPTRVGDEQYF. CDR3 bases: TGTGCCAGCCCACCACCGACACGGGTTGGGGACGAGCAGTACTTC.